The T cell receptor beta chain under discussion was sequenced for a study of blood T cell repertoires in COVID-19. This clone was detected only once. Data came from immunoSEQ multiplex PCR; TCRdb stores just in-frame clones and leaves some out. Of about 220,000 clones listed, 82% are singletons. J gave up 1 base and V 0 bases, and 1 base lay outside the gene matches. Germline V gene data show CDR1 as SGHRS and CDR2 as YFSETQ. This CDR3 is 16 amino acids long. This receptor was obtained from a woman in her sixties or seventies who had recovered from COVID-19. The chain is built from TRBV5-1 and TRBJ2-3; 11 nucleotides agree with TRBD2. Sequencing was performed on PBMCs or T cells enriched from blood (not recorded which). CDR3 protein: CASSLGTSGRTDTQYF. CDR3 sequence (DNA): TGCGCCAGCAGCTTGGGGACTAGCGGGCGCACAGATACGCAGTATTTT.